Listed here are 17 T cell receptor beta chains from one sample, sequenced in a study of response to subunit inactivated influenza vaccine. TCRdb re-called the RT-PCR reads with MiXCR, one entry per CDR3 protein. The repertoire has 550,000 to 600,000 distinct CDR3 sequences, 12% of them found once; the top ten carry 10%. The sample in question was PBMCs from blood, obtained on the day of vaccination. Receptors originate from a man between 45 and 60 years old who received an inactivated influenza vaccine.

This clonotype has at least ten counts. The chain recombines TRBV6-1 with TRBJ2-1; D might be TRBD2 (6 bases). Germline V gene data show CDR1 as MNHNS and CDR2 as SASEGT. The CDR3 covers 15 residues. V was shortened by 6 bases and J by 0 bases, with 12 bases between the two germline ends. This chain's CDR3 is CASSGGRSSYNEQFF. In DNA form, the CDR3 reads TGTGCCAGCAGCGGGGGACGAAGCTCCTACAATGAGCAGTTCTTC.

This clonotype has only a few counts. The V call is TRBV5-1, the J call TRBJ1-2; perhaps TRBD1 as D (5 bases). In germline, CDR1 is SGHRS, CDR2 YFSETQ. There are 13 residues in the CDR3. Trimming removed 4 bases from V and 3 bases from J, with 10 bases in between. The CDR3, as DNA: TGCGCCAGCAGCGTGGACATACACTATGGCTACACCTTC. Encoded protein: CASSVDIHYGYTF. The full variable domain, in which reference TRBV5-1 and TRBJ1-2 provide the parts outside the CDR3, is KAGVTQTPRYLIKTRGQQVTLSCSPISGHRSVSWYQQTPGQGLQFLFEYFSETQRNKGNFPGRFSGRQFSNSRSEMNVSTLELGDSALYLCASSVDIHYGYTFGSGTRLTVV.

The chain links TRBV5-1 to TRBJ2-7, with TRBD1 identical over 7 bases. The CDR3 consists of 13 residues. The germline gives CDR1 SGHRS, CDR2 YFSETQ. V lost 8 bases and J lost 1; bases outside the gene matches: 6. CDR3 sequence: CASTMTGSYEQYF. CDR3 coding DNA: TGCGCCAGTACCATGACAGGGTCCTACGAGCAGTACTTC.

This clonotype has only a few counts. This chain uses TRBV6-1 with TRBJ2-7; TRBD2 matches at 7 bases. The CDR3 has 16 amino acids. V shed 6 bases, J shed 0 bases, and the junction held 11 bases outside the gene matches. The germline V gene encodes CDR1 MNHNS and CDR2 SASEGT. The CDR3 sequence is CASRPGGPTGSYEQYF. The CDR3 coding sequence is TGTGCCAGCAGGCCGGGAGGCCCTACTGGCTCCTACGAGCAGTACTTC.

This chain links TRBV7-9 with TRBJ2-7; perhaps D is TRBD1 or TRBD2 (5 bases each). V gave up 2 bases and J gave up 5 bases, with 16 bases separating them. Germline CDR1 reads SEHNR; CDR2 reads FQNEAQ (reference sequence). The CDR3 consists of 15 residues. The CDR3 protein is CASSLWGTPRDEQYF. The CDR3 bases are TGTGCCAGCAGCTTATGGGGGACGCCGCGGGACGAGCAGTACTTC. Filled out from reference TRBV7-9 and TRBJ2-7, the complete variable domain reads DTGVSQNPRHKITKRGQNVTFRCDPISEHNRLYWYRQTLGQGPEFLTYFQNEAQLEKSRLLSDRFSAERPKGSFSTLEIQRTEQGDSAMYLCASSLWGTPRDEQYFGPGTRLTVT.

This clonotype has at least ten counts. The CDR3 nucleotides read TGCGCCAGCAGCTTGGGACAGGTTTCCTACGAGCAGTACTTC. Its translation is CASSLGQVSYEQYF. The V and J genes are TRBV5-1 and TRBJ2-7, with TRBD1 as a possible D gene (6 bases). Germline CDR1 SGHRS, CDR2 YFSETQ. Trimming pared 0 bases from V and 1 base from J, leaving 8 bases between. CDR3 length equals 14 residues.

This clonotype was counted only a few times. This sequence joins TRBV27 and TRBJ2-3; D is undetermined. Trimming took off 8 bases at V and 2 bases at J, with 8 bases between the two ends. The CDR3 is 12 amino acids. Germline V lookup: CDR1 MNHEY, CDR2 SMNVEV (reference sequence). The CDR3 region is CASGLNTDTQYF. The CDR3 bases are TGTGCCAGCGGCCTGAACACAGATACGCAGTATTTT.

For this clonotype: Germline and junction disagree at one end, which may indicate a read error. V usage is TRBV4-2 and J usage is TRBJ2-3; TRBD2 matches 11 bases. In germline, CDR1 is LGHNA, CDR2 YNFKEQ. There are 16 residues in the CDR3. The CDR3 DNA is TGTGCCAGCAGACAAGGTCCTAGCGGGGGGAGAGATACGCAGTATTTT. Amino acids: CASRQGPSGGRDTQYF.

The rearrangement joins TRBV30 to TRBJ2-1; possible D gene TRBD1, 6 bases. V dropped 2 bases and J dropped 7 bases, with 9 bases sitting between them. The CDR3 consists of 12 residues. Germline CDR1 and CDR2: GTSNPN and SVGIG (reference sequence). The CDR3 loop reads CAWSRQVNEQFF. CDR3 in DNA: TGTGCCTGGAGTCGACAGGTGAATGAGCAGTTCTTC.

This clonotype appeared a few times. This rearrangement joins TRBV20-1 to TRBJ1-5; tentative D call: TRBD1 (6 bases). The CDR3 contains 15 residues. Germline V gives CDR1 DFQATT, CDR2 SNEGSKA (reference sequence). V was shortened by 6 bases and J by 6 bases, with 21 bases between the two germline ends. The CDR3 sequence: CSASFLGQGTQPQHF. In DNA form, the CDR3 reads TGCAGTGCCTCTTTCCTGGGGCAGGGGACTCAGCCCCAGCATTTT.

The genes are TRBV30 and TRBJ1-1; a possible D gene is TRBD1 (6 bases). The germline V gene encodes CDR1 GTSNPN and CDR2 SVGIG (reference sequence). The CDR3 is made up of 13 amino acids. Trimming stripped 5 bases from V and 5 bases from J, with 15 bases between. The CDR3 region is CAWDKGGRTEAFF. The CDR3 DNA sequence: TGTGCCTGGGACAAAGGGGGAAGGACTGAAGCTTTCTTT.

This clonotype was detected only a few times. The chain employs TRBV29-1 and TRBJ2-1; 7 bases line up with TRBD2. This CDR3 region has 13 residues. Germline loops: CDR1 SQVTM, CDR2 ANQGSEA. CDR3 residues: CSAAGGIYNEQFF. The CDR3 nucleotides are TGCAGTGCTGCCGGGGGGATCTACAATGAGCAGTTCTTC.

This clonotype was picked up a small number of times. The CDR3 nucleotides are TGTGCCAGCAGCAAGGACAGAGCCCCCTACAATGAGCAGTTCTTC. It is translated as CASSKDRAPYNEQFF. The chain carries TRBV7-2 and TRBJ2-1; possible D gene TRBD1, 6 bases. Trimming shortened V by 5 bases and J by 2 bases, and 13 bases separated the two germline ends. Per the germline V gene, CDR1 is SGHTA and CDR2 is FQGNSA. The CDR3 runs to 15 residues.

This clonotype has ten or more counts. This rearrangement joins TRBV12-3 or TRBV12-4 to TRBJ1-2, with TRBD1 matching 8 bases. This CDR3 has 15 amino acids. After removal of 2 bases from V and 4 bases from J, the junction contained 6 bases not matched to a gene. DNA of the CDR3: TGTGCCAGCAGTTTAACAGGGGGTTTAATCTATGGCTACACCTTC. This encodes CASSLTGGLIYGYTF.

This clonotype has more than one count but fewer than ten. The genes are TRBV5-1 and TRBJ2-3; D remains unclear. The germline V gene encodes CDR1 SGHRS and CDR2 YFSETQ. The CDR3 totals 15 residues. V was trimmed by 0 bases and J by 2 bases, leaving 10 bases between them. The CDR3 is CASSLVVPSTDTQYF. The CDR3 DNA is TGCGCCAGCAGCTTGGTCGTCCCTTCCACAGATACGCAGTATTTT. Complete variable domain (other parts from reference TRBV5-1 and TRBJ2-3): KAGVTQTPRYLIKTRGQQVTLSCSPISGHRSVSWYQQTPGQGLQFLFEYFSETQRNKGNFPGRFSGRQFSNSRSEMNVSTLELGDSALYLCASSLVVPSTDTQYFGPGTRLTVL.

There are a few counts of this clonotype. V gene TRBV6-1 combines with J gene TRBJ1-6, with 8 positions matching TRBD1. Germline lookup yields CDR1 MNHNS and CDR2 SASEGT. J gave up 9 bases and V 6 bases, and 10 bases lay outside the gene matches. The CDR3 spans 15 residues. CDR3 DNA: TGTGCCAGCAGGCTTCGACAGGGGAGGAGTTCACCCCTCCACTTT. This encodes CASRLRQGRSSPLHF.

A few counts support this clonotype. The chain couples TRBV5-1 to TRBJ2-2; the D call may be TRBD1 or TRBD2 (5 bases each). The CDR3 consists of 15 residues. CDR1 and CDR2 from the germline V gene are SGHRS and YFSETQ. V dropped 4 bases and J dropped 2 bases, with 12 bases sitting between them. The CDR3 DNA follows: TGCGCCAGCAGCCCGGGACGGTTTAACACCGGGGAGCTGTTTTTT. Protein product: CASSPGRFNTGELFF.